The 32 T cell receptor beta chains reported below all come from one sample, sequenced in a study of blood T cells in healthy people across ages. Then a second PCR, running about 6 to 11 cycles, was carried out with a sample-barcoded 5' primer and a J-beta primer mix. TCRdb independently ran MiXCR on the 5' RACE reads; one entry per CDR3 protein. The sample has 1,300,000 or so distinct CDR3 sequences; approximately 60% are singletons. Sequencing was carried out using blood. The receptors stem from a man younger than 30 in good health.

The J gene is TRBJ2-7, the V gene TRBV4-3; TRBD2 matches 10 bases. CDR3 length: 15 amino acids. J lost 0 bases, V lost 2 bases, and 1 base had no gene match. Looked up from germline, CDR1 is LGHNA and CDR2 is YSLEER. The CDR3 DNA is TGCGCCAGCAGCCAAAGCGGGAGGGGCTCCTACGAGCAGTACTTC. Translating it yields CASSQSGRGSYEQYF.

In regard to this clonotype: A much larger clonotype is one base distant, so this may be a read error. The chain has TRBV6-5 and TRBJ1-2; 7 nucleotides match TRBD1. The CDR3 spans 13 residues. V lost 6 bases and J lost 6; bases outside the gene matches: 7. The germline V gene encodes CDR1 MNHEY and CDR2 SVGAGI. CDR3 sequence reads: CASSPGTADGYTF. In DNA, the CDR3 is TGTGCCAGCAGCCCAGGGACAGCGGATGGCTACACCTTC.

The chain couples TRBV7-9 to TRBJ2-7, with D perhaps matching TRBD2 (6 bases). The J call may be faulty, since TRBJ2-5 better matches the DNA end. The germline CDR1 and CDR2 sequences are SEHNR and FQNEAQ (reference sequence). This CDR3 has 15 residues. CDR3 DNA sequence: TGTGCCAGCAGCTTAGGGACGCGGGGCCAGGAGACCCAGTACTTC. Residues: CASSLGTRGQETQYF.

CDR3 amino acids: CASSTTQGVDYEQYF. The CDR3 DNA is TGTGCCAGCAGTACCACACAGGGGGTAGATTACGAGCAGTACTTC. V gene TRBV27 combines with J gene TRBJ2-7, with 8 bases aligning to TRBD1. Per germline, CDR1 MNHEY and CDR2 SMNVEV (reference sequence). The CDR3 runs to 15 residues. The ends lost 5 bases at V and 4 bases at J; junction bases unmatched: 10.

This clonotype has just a few counts. This CDR3 reads CASSPETYFSYNEQFF. The CDR3 region has the DNA TGCGCCAGCAGCCCCGAGACGTACTTCTCCTACAATGAGCAGTTCTTC. The chain joins TRBV4-3 to TRBJ2-1; unclear D gene. This CDR3 is built from 16 residues. Germline lookup yields CDR1 LGHNA and CDR2 YSLEER. The V gene lost 4 bases and the J gene lost 0 bases, with 13 bases spanning the gap.

The chain recombines TRBV12-3 or TRBV12-4 with TRBJ2-3; no clear D gene. V lost 5 bases to trimming and J lost 7 bases, with 13 bases between them. The CDR3 covers 13 residues. Here the CDR3 reads CASSATWGNTQYF. CDR3 nucleotide sequence: TGTGCCAGCAGTGCCACATGGGGAAATACGCAGTATTTT.

This clonotype was seen more than once but under ten times. The J gene is TRBJ1-3, the V gene TRBV6-1; D may be TRBD1 (5 bases). From germline, CDR1 is MNHNS and CDR2 SASEGT. CDR3 length: 16 residues. V was cut by 3 bases and J by 0 bases, with 12 bases left in between. For the CDR3, the DNA is TGTGCCAGCAGTGACAGACAGCTTACCTCTGGAAACACCATATATTTT. Translated, it gives CASSDRQLTSGNTIYF.

The genes are TRBV20-1 and TRBJ2-3; 9 nucleotides line up with TRBD2. Looked up from germline, CDR1 is DFQATT and CDR2 is SNEGSKA (reference sequence). The CDR3 is 16 amino acids. The V segment lost 6 bases and the J segment 7 bases; nucleotides outside the gene matches: 17. CDR3 DNA sequence: TGCAGTGCCCGAATTGGGAGCGGACTAGCGACCTATACGCAGTATTTT. It codes for CSARIGSGLATYTQYF.

This chain uses TRBV4-2 with TRBJ2-4; D is tentatively TRBD1 or TRBD2 (5 bases each). In germline, CDR1 is LGHNA, CDR2 YNFKEQ. V was pared by 0 bases and J by 15 bases, with 15 bases between. The CDR3 runs to 13 residues. The CDR3 loop reads CASSQEGVRRVYF. The CDR3 region has the DNA TGTGCCAGCAGCCAAGAGGGGGTCAGGCGGGTGTACTTC.

This clonotype was picked up a small number of times. CDR3 loop: CASSVGGHPLTDTQYF. DNA of the CDR3: TGTGCCAGCAGCGTAGGGGGACATCCCCTCACAGATACGCAGTATTTT. This chain links TRBV9 with TRBJ2-3, with TRBD1 as a possible D gene (6 bases). Per the germline V gene, CDR1 is SGDLS and CDR2 is YYNGEE. The V end was cut by 0 bases, the J end by 2 bases, with 13 bases between. The CDR3 length is 16 residues. Complete variable domain (other parts from reference TRBV9 and TRBJ2-3): DSGVTQTPKHLITATGQRVTLRCSPRSGDLSVYWYQQSLDQGLQFLIQYYNGEERAKGNILERFSAQQFPDLHSELNLSSLELGDSALYFCASSVGGHPLTDTQYFGPGTRLTVL.

This chain joins TRBV7-9 and TRBJ2-1, with 9 bases lining up with TRBD2. The CDR3 sequence is 17 residues long. V was pared by 1 base and J by 0 bases, with 4 bases of the junction left unmatched. Germline V gene data show CDR1 as SEHNR and CDR2 as FQNEAQ (reference sequence). CDR3 DNA sequence: TGTGCCAGCAGCTTAGTTTCTAGCGGGAACTCCTACAATGAGCAGTTCTTC. It codes for CASSLVSSGNSYNEQFF.

The chain couples TRBV20-1 to TRBJ2-1; 7 bases match TRBD2. V shed 3 bases, J shed 7 bases, and the junction held 12 bases outside the gene matches. Germline assignment: CDR1 DFQATT and CDR2 SNEGSKA (reference sequence). This CDR3 spans 15 amino acids. In DNA form, the CDR3 reads TGCAGTGCTAGGGATTCAGCGGGACCGGCGAATGAGCAGTTCTTC. This encodes CSARDSAGPANEQFF.

V gene TRBV29-1 combines with J gene TRBJ2-2; 11 bases fit TRBD1. This CDR3 is built from 15 residues. Germline CDR1 reads SQVTM; CDR2 reads ANQGSEA. The V segment lost 2 bases and the J segment 3 bases; nucleotides outside the gene matches: 2. The CDR3 protein is CSVESGQGDTGELFF. The CDR3 DNA is TGCAGCGTTGAATCGGGACAGGGGGACACCGGGGAGCTGTTTTTT.

This clonotype was counted only a few times. The gene calls are TRBV15 and TRBJ2-3; D gene ambiguous. Per the germline V gene, CDR1 is LNHNV and CDR2 is YYDKDF (reference sequence). This CDR3 is built from 16 residues. The germline V and J ends were trimmed by 1 base and 2 bases, with 13 bases remaining between them. The CDR3 is CATSRGSWVSTDTQYF. CDR3 coding DNA: TGTGCCACCAGCAGAGGTTCCTGGGTTTCCACAGATACGCAGTATTTT.

The chain recombines TRBV5-5 with TRBJ2-6; D call uncertain. Between the trimmed V and J ends, which lost 2 bases and 0 bases, there was a span of 6 bases. Looked up from germline, CDR1 is SGHKS and CDR2 is YYEKEE (reference sequence). CDR3 length equals 15 residues. CDR3 sequence reads: CASSFTHSGANVLTF. The CDR3 DNA is TGTGCCAGCAGCTTCACTCACTCTGGGGCCAACGTCCTGACTTTC.

Only one count was recorded for this clonotype. This chain joins TRBV9 and TRBJ1-3; D unclear. This CDR3 has 15 residues. Germline assignment: CDR1 SGDLS and CDR2 YYNGEE. V was cut by 2 bases and J by 0 bases, with 9 bases left in between. CDR3 in amino acids: CASSVSPNSGNTIYF. In DNA, the CDR3 is TGTGCCAGCAGCGTCTCCCCGAACTCTGGAAACACCATATATTTT.

This clonotype turned up a few times. The CDR3 sequence is CASSYLLRSGGTQYF. Written as DNA, the CDR3 is TGTGCCAGCAGTTATCTCCTCCGGAGCGGGGGAACGCAGTATTTT. The chain is built from TRBV6-6 and TRBJ2-3; 8 nucleotides align to TRBD2. Germline V gene sequence: CDR1 MNHNY, CDR2 SVGAGI (reference sequence). V trimming: 3 bases; J trimming: 9 bases; junction bases outside the gene matches: 11. There are 15 residues in the CDR3.

The chain joins TRBV7-9 to TRBJ2-1, with 9 bases fitting TRBD1. The CDR3 sequence is 14 residues long. Looked up from germline, CDR1 is SEHNR and CDR2 is FQNEAQ (reference sequence). Trimming took 2 bases from V and 8 from J; bases not matched to a gene: 4. CDR3 sequence: CASSLTNRGHEQFF. For the CDR3, the DNA is TGTGCCAGCAGCTTAACTAACAGGGGGCATGAGCAGTTCTTC.

The chain combines TRBV25-1 with TRBJ2-3; 12 nucleotides match TRBD2. With 8 bases clipped from V and 2 bases from J, the junction kept 5 bases outside the gene matches. In germline, CDR1 is MGHDK, CDR2 SYGVNS. The CDR3 contains 15 residues. CDR3 nucleotides: TGTGCCAGCGGGACTAGCGGGCGGAACACAGATACGCAGTATTTT. Translating gives CASGTSGRNTDTQYF.

The chain combines TRBV18 with TRBJ2-3; 8 bases fit TRBD2. CDR3 length: 18 amino acids. Germline trimming cut 4 bases from V and 2 bases from J; bases unmatched to any gene: 14. Germline V gene lookup returns CDR1 KGHSH and CDR2 LQKENI. CDR3 coding DNA: TGTGCCAGCTCACTAAAGGGTACTAGCGGCGAATACACAGATACGCAGTATTTT. Protein: CASSLKGTSGEYTDTQYF.

The genes are TRBV29-1 and TRBJ2-7; possibly TRBD1 or TRBD2 for D (6 bases each). CDR3 size: 15 residues. Germline CDR1 reads SQVTM; CDR2 reads ANQGSEA. V dropped 2 bases and J dropped 7 bases, with 21 bases sitting between them. This CDR3 is CSVEPEGGSAREQYF. CDR3 bases: TGCAGCGTTGAACCCGAGGGGGGTTCGGCAAGGGAGCAGTACTTC.

The chain uses TRBV3-1 and TRBJ2-5; unclear D gene. The germline V gene encodes CDR1 LGHDT and CDR2 YNNKEL (reference sequence). V lost 2 bases and J lost 11, with 12 bases in between. This CDR3 comprises 12 residues. The CDR3 protein is CASSQRSFEQYF. In DNA, the CDR3 is TGTGCCAGCAGCCAACGCAGCTTTGAGCAGTACTTC.

The rearrangement joins TRBV28 to TRBJ2-3; 10 nucleotides align to TRBD2. The V segment lost 6 bases and the J segment 0 bases; nucleotides outside the gene matches: 9. CDR1 and CDR2 (germline): MDHEN, SYDVKM. The CDR3 is made up of 17 amino acids. The CDR3, as DNA: TGTGCCAGCAGCCTTCCCCCGGGACTAGCGAGCACAGATACGCAGTATTTT. The encoded protein is CASSLPPGLASTDTQYF.

This clonotype is a singleton in its sample. The V call is TRBV4-2, the J call TRBJ2-5, with 9 nucleotides matching TRBD1. Near its end, the DNA agrees better with TRBJ2-7, so the J call may be wrong. CDR1 LGHNA and CDR2 YNFKEQ come from the germline V gene. CDR3 length: 15 amino acids. This CDR3 is CASSRNDRGAHEQYF. The DNA of the CDR3 is TGTGCCAGCAGCCGCAACGACAGGGGGGCTCACGAGCAGTACTTC.

This chain joins TRBV2 and TRBJ2-1; 9 bases match TRBD1. Losses at the gene ends were 8 bases for V and 8 bases for J; bases not matched to a gene: 10. The V gene's germline CDR1 is SNHLY and CDR2 FYNNEI. The CDR3 is 14 amino acids. CDR3 sequence (DNA): TGTGCCAGCGGGACAGGGCATGGTTTTCATGAGCAGTTCTTC. Translated, it gives CASGTGHGFHEQFF.

This clonotype appeared a few times. The chain joins TRBV4-3 to TRBJ1-2; D is undetermined. This CDR3 has 15 amino acids. Germline V CDR1 and CDR2: LGHNA, YSLEER. Trimming left V 0 bases short and J 6 bases short, with 14 bases between. CDR3 loop: CASSQDLGGLNGYTF. CDR3 DNA: TGCGCCAGCAGCCAAGATCTAGGAGGGCTCAATGGCTACACCTTC.

V usage is TRBV28 and J usage is TRBJ2-5; no reliable D call. The CDR3 has 13 amino acids. The V gene's germline CDR1 is MDHEN and CDR2 SYDVKM. V was cut by 3 bases and J by 5 bases, with 10 bases left in between. CDR3 sequence: CASSFPLVETQYF. As DNA, the CDR3 is TGTGCCAGCAGTTTCCCTCTCGTGGAGACCCAGTACTTC.

This clonotype occurred a few times. V gene TRBV12-3 or TRBV12-4 combines with J gene TRBJ1-2, with 10 bases fitting TRBD1. This CDR3 comprises 16 residues. V shed 3 bases, J shed 9 bases, and the junction held 13 bases outside the gene matches. The CDR3 protein is CASSFRIGTGASSYTF. The CDR3 DNA sequence: TGTGCCAGCAGTTTTAGGATTGGGACAGGGGCCTCGAGCTACACCTTC.

The J gene is TRBJ1-5, the V gene TRBV4-1; D is unclear. Trimming shortened V by 1 base and J by 3 bases, and 7 bases separated the two germline ends. The V gene's germline CDR1 is MGHRA and CDR2 YSYEKL. This CDR3 contains 14 residues. The CDR3 region is CASSQVSVNQPQHF. CDR3 nucleotide sequence: TGCGCCAGCAGCCAAGTATCTGTCAATCAGCCCCAGCATTTT.

The chain has TRBV4-1 and TRBJ2-5, with a possible D match to TRBD2 (5 bases). V lost 4 bases to trimming and J lost 2 bases, with 17 bases between them. Per the germline V gene, CDR1 is MGHRA and CDR2 is YSYEKL. The CDR3 length is 16 residues. The chain's CDR3 is CASSPLDTRAQETQYF. For the CDR3, the DNA is TGCGCCAGCAGCCCCCTCGACACTAGGGCTCAAGAGACCCAGTACTTC.

J is TRBJ1-5 and V is TRBV5-5; no firm D call. The length of the CDR3 is 14 residues. Trimming shortened V by 0 bases and J by 6 bases, and 10 bases separated the two germline ends. Looked up from germline, CDR1 is SGHKS and CDR2 is YYEKEE (reference sequence). The CDR3 bases are TGTGCCAGCAGCTTGGATCCGGTCCGTCAGCCCCAGCATTTT. This gives the protein CASSLDPVRQPQHF.

The chain recombines TRBV2 with TRBJ1-4; 11 bases align to TRBD1. This CDR3 region has 18 residues. Germline CDR1 reads SNHLY; CDR2 reads FYNNEI. V lost 4 bases to trimming and J lost 0 bases; unmatched junction nucleotides: 7. CDR3 amino acids: CASSVGGQGAATNEKLFF. The CDR3 DNA reads TGTGCCAGCAGTGTTGGAGGACAGGGGGCAGCAACTAATGAAAAACTGTTTTTT.